Listed below are T cell receptor beta chains from one sample, sequenced in a study of tumor-infiltrating lymphocytes in primary liver carcinoma. Each CDR3 protein gets one entry after TCRdb re-called the multiplex PCR reads with MiXCR. This table has about 120,000 distinct CDR3 sequences, around two thirds appearing once. The specimen was tumor-adjacent normal liver tissue. The source of these receptors is a woman aged 55-69 years with primary liver carcinoma and hepatitis B virus infection. The CDR3 runs from the conserved cysteine through the conserved F or W. A D gene is named only where the DNA matches it firmly. The size field is filled for only some rows; it gives once, few, many or a size class.

NA NA TRBJ2-1 TRBV11-2 TGTGCCAACAGCCTACAGACTGAGCAGTTCTTC CANSLQTEQFF
NA NA TRBJ1-2 TRBV2 TGTGCCAGCAAAGTTTCAGGGGCAAACTATGGCTACACCTTC CASKVSGANYGYTF
NA NA TRBJ2-3 TRBV6-4 TGTGCCAGCAATGCTGGTGTTCCCAGCACAGATACGCAGTATTTT CASNAGVPSTDTQYF
NA many TRBJ2-6 TRBV5-6 TGTGCCGGACAAAGGGTTGGTGGGGCCAACGTCCTGACTTTC CAGQRVGGANVLTF
NA many TRBJ2-1 TRBV7-8 TGTGCCAGCAGCTTAGTGCCCATGATGGACTACAATGAGCAGTTCTTC CASSLVPMMDYNEQFF
NA NA TRBJ1-3 TRBV28 TGTGCCAGCATTCTTGGGTTGGGGCCTAGCTCTGGAAACACCATATATTTT CASILGLGPSSGNTIYF
TRBD2 NA TRBJ2-3 TRBV24-1 TGTGCCACCAGTGATCGCAGGACTAGCGGGTACACAGATACGCAGTATTTT CATSDRRTSGYTDTQYF
NA NA TRBJ1-2 TRBV6-2/TRBV6-3 TGTACCAGCAGCAATCCCCCAGGGCGAGGATATCGCTACACCTTC CTSSNPPGRGYRYTF
TRBD1 NA TRBJ1-1 TRBV29-1 TGCAGCGTTGGGGGACAGGGGGCTTCAAACACTAAAGCTTTCTTT CSVGGQGASNTKAFF
NA NA TRBJ2-1 TRBV6-5 TGTACCAGCATTTACTCCCCTAGCACTAATGAGCAGTTCTTC CTSIYSPSTNEQFF
NA many TRBJ2-1 TRBV29-1 TGCAGCGTTGAATTAGGGGCGGGCAATGAGCAGTTCTTC CSVELGAGNEQFF